The T cell receptor beta chain described here comes from a study of sequential checkpoint blockade in melanoma. The V end was cut by 0 bases, the J end by 2 bases, with 14 bases between. The CDR3 sequence is 17 residues long. Germline CDR1 SGHRS, CDR2 YFSETQ. Sample treatment: randomized to nivolumab then ipilimumab (arm A) or the reverse (arm B). DNA-damaging chemotherapy had not been given to any patient beforehand. PBMC sorting kept live CD3+CD8+ cells without CD19 or CD56. Sequenced by immunoSEQ multiplex PCR; TCRdb stores in-frame clones only, minus some. The data show about 12,000 clones, with approximately 80% seen just once and approximately 51% held by the top ten.

The V call is TRBV5-1, the J call TRBJ2-2; D possibly corresponds to TRBD1 (6 bases). The sequence came from a human donor with melanoma. The source material was CD8+ T cells sorted from blood (inferred from file names), sampled from a patient given nivolumab and ipilimumab in sequence. The CDR3 nucleotides are TGCGCCAGCAGCTTGGAATGGACAGACGTTAACACCGGGGAGCTGTTTTTT. This translates into CASSLEWTDVNTGELFF. Complete variable domain (other parts from reference TRBV5-1 and TRBJ2-2): KAGVTQTPRYLIKTRGQQVTLSCSPISGHRSVSWYQQTPGQGLQFLFEYFSETQRNKGNFPGRFSGRQFSNSRSEMNVSTLELGDSALYLCASSLEWTDVNTGELFFGEGSRLTVL.